This T cell receptor beta chain originates from a study of T cell repertoires in cytomegalovirus infection. Each CDR3 protein gets one entry after TCRdb re-called the reads with MiXCR. The sample includes hundreds of thousands of distinct CDR3 sequences, roughly a quarter of them seen just once. The CDR3 sequence is 15 residues long. Germline V CDR1 and CDR2: SEHNR, FQNEAQ (reference sequence). V lost 5 bases, J lost 2 bases, and 6 bases stayed unmatched. This clonotype was counted a few times. This clonotype was obtained from a human donor in good health (CMV status not recorded). Some clones in this sample may be carry-over from other donors' samples. The chain combines TRBV7-9 with TRBJ2-7, with TRBD1 matching over 10 bases. The source material was CD8+ T cells from PBMCs. The CDR3 loop reads CASSNSGQGAYEQYF. The CDR3 DNA is TGTGCCAGCAGCAACTCCGGACAGGGGGCCTACGAGCAGTACTTC.